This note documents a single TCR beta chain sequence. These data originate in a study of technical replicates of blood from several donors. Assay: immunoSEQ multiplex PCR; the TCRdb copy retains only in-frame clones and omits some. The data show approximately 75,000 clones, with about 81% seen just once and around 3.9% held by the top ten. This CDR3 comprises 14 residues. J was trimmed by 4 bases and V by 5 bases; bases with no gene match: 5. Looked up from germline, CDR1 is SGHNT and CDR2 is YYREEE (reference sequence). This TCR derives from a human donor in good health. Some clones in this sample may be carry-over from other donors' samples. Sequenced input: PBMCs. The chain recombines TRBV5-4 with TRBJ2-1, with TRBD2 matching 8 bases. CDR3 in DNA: TGTGCCAGCAGTTCCGGGACTAGATACAATGAGCAGTTCTTC. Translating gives CASSSGTRYNEQFF.